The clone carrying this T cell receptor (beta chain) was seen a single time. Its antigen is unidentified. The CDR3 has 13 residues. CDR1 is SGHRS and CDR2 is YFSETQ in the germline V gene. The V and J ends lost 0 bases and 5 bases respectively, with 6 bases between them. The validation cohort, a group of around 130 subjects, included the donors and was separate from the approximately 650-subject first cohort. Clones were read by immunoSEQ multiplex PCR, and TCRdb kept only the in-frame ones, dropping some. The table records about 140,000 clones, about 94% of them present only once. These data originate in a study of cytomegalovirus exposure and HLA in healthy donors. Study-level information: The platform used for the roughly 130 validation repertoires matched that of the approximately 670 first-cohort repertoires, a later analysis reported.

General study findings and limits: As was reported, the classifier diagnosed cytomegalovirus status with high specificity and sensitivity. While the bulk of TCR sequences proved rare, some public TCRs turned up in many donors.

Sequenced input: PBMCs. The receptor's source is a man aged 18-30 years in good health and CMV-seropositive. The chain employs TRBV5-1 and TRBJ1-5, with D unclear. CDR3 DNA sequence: TGCGCCAGCAGCTTGGACCGGGATCAGCCCCAGCATTTT. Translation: CASSLDRDQPQHF.